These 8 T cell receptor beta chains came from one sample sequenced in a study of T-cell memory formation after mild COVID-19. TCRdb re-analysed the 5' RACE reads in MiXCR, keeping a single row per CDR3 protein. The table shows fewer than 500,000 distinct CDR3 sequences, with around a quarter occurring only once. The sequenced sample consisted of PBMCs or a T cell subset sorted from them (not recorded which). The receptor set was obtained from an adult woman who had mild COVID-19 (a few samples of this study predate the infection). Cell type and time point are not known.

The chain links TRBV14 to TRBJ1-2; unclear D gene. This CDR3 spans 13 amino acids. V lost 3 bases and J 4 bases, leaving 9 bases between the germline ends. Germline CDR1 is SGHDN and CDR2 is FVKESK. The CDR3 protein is CASSQGRSYGYTF. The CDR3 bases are TGTGCCAGCAGCCAGGGCAGGAGCTATGGCTACACCTTC.

The CDR3 DNA reads TGTGCCACCAGTGACTCAGGACACGTCAACTATGGCTACACCTTC. Encoded protein: CATSDSGHVNYGYTF. The genes are TRBV24-1 and TRBJ1-2; D perhaps matches TRBD1 (5 bases). This CDR3 spans 15 amino acids. Germline loops: CDR1 KGHDR, CDR2 SFDVKD. The V gene lost 4 bases and the J gene lost 2 bases, with 13 bases spanning the gap.

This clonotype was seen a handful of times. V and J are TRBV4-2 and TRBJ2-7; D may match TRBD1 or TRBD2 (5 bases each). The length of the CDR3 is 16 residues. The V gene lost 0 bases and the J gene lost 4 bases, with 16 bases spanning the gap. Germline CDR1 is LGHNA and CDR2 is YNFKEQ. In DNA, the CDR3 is TGTGCCAGCAGCCAAGATGACGTTGGGACCGGGTACGAGCAGTACTTC. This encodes CASSQDDVGTGYEQYF.

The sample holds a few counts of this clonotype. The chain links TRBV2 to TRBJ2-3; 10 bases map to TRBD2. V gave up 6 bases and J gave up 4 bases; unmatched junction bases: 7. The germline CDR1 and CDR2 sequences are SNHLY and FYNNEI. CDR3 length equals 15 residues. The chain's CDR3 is CASRNGLAAADTQYF. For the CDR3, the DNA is TGTGCCAGCAGAAACGGACTAGCGGCCGCAGATACGCAGTATTTT. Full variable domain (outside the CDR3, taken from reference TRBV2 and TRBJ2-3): EPEVTQTPSHQVTQMGQEVILRCVPISNHLYFYWYRQILGQKVEFLVSFYNNEISEKSEIFDDQFSVERPDGSNFTLKIRSTKLEDSAMYFCASRNGLAAADTQYFGPGTRLTVL.

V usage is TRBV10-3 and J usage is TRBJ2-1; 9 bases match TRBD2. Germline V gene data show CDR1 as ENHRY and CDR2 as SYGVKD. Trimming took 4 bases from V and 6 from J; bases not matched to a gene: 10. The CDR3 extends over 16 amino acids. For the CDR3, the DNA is TGTGCCATCAGTGGGTGGGGGCTAGCGGGGAGCAATGAGCAGTTCTTC. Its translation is CAISGWGLAGSNEQFF.

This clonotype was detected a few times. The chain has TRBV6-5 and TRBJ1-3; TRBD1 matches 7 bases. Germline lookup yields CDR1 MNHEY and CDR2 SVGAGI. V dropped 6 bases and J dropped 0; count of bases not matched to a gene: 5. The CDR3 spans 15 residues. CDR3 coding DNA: TGTGCCAGCAGGTCACAGGGGACCTCTGGAAACACCATATATTTT. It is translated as CASRSQGTSGNTIYF.

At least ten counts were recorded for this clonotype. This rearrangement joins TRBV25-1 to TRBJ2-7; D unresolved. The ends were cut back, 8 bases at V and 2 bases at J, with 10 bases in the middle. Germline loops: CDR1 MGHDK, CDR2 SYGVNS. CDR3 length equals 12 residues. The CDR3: CASSAKTYEQYF. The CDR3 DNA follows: TGTGCCAGCTCCGCGAAGACCTACGAGCAGTACTTC.

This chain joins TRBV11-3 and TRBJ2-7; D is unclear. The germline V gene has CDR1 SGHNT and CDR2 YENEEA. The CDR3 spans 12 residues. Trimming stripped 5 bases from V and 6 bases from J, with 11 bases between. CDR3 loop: CASSPSTSEQYF. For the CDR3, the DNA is TGTGCCAGCAGCCCGAGCACCAGCGAGCAGTACTTC.